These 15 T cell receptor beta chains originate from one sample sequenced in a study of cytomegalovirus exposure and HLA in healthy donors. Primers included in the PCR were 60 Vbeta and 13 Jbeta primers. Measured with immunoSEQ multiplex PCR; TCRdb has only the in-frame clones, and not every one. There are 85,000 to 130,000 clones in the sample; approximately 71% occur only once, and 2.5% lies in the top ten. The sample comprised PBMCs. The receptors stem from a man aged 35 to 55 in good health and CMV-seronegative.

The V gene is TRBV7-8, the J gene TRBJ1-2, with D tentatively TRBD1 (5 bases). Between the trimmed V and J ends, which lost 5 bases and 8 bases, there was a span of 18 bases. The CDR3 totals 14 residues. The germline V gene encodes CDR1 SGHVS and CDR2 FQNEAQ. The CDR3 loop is CASSIPGGYGGYTF. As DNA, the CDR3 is TGTGCCAGCAGCATACCTGGGGGGTACGGCGGCTACACCTTC.

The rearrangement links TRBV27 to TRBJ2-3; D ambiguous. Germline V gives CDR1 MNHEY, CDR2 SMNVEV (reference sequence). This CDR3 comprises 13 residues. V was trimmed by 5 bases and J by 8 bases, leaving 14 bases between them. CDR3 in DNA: TGTGCCAGCAGTCCATCGAGCGCGGCTACGCAGTATTTT. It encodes CASSPSSAATQYF.

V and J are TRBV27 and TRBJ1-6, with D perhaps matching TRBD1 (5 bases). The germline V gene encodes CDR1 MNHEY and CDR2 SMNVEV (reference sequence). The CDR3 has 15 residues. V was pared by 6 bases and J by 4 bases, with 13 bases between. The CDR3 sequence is CASRERQLYNSPLHF. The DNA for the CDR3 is TGTGCCAGCAGAGAAAGACAGCTTTATAATTCACCCCTCCACTTT.

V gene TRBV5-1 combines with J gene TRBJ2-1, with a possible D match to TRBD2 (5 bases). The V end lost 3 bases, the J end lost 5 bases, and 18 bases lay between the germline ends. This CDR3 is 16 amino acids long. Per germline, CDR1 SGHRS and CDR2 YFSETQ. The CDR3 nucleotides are TGCGCCAGCAGCTCCCGCCTATGGCGGGCCAACAATGAGCAGTTCTTC. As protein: CASSSRLWRANNEQFF. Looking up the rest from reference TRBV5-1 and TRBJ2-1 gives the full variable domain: KAGVTQTPRYLIKTRGQQVTLSCSPISGHRSVSWYQQTPGQGLQFLFEYFSETQRNKGNFPGRFSGRQFSNSRSEMNVSTLELGDSALYLCASSSRLWRANNEQFFGPGTRLTVL.

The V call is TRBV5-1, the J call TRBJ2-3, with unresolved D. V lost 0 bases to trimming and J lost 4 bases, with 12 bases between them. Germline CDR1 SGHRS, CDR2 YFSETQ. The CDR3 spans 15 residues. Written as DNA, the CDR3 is TGCGCCAGCAGCTTGGCGGCAGGATGGCCAGATACGCAGTATTTT. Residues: CASSLAAGWPDTQYF. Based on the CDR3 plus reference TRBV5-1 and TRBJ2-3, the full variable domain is KAGVTQTPRYLIKTRGQQVTLSCSPISGHRSVSWYQQTPGQGLQFLFEYFSETQRNKGNFPGRFSGRQFSNSRSEMNVSTLELGDSALYLCASSLAAGWPDTQYFGPGTRLTVL.

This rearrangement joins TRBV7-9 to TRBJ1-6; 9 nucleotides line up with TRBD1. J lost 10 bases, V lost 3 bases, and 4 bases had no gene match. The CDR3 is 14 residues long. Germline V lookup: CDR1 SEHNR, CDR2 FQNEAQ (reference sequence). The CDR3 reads CASSFAGQGSPLHF. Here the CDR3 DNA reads TGTGCCAGCAGCTTCGCCGGACAGGGGTCACCCCTCCACTTT.

CDR3 sequence: CASSQQELSNQPQHF. CDR3 DNA: TGTGCCAGCAGCCAACAGGAATTGAGCAATCAGCCCCAGCATTTT. The chain employs TRBV6-6 and TRBJ1-5; the D gene is possibly TRBD1 (5 bases). V dropped 6 bases and J dropped 1 base, with 13 bases sitting between them. The germline gives CDR1 MNHNY, CDR2 SVGAGI (reference sequence). The CDR3 has 15 amino acids.

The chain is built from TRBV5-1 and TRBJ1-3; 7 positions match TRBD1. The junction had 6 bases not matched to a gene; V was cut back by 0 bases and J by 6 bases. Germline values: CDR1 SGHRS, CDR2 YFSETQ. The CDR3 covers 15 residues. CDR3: CASSLDRQGKNTIYF. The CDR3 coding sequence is TGCGCCAGCAGCTTGGATCGACAGGGAAAAAACACCATATATTTT.

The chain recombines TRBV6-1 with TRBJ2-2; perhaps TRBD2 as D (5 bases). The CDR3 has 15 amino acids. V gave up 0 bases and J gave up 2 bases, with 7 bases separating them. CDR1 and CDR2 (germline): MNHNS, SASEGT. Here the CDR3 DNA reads TGTGCCAGCAGTGAAGCTACGGGAAACACCGGGGAGCTGTTTTTT. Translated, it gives CASSEATGNTGELFF.

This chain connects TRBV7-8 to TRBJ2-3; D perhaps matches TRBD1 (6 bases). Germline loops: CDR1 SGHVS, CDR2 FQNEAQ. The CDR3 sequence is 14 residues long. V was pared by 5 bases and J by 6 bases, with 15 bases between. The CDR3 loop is CASSQRTVIDTQYF. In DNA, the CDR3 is TGTGCCAGCAGCCAGAGGACAGTGATTGATACGCAGTATTTT.

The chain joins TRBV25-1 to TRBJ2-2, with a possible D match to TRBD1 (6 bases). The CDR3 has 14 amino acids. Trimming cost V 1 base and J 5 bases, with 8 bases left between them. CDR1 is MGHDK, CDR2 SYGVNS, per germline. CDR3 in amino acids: CASSELTGTGELFF. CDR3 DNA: TGTGCCAGCAGTGAATTAACAGGGACCGGGGAGCTGTTTTTT.

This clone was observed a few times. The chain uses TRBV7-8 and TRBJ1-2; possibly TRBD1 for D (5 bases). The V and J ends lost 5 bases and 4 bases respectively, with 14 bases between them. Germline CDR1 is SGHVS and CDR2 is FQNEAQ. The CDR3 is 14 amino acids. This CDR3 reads CASSPRLGGYGYTF. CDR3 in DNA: TGTGCCAGCAGCCCCCGACTGGGGGGCTATGGCTACACCTTC.

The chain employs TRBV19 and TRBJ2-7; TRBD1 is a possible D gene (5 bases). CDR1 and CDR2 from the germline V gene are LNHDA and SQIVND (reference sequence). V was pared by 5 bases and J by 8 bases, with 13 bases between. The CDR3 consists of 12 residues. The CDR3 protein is CASSSPRGQQYF. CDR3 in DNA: TGTGCCAGTAGTTCACCAAGGGGCCAGCAGTACTTC.

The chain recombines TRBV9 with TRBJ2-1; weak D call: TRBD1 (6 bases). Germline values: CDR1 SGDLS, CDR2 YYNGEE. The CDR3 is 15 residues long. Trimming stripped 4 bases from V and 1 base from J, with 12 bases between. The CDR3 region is CASSPRTASYNEQFF. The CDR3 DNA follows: TGTGCCAGCAGCCCCCGGACAGCTTCCTACAATGAGCAGTTCTTC.

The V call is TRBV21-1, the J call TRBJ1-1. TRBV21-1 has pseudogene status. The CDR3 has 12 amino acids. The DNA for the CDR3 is TGTGCCAGCAGGCGGGGGCCTACTGAAGCTTTCTTT. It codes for CASRRGPTEAFF.